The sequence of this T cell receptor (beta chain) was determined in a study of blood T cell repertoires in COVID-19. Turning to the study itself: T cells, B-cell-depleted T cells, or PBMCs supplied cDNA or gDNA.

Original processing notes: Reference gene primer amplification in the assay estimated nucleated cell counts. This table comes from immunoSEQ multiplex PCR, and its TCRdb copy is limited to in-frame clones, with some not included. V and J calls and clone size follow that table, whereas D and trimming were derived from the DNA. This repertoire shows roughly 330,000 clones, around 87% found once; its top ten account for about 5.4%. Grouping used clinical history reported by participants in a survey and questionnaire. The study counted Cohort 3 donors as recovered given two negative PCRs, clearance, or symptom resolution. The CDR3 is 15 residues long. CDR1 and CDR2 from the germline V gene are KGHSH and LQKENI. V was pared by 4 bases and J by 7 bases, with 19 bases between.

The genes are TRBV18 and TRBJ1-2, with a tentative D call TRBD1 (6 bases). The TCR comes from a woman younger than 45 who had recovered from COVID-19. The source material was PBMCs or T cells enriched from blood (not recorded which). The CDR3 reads CASSLETGPIPGYTF. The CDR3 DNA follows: TGTGCCAGCTCACTCGAGACAGGCCCTATACCTGGCTACACCTTC.